This T cell receptor (beta chain) was documented in a study of T cell changes during pregnancy in multiple sclerosis (dated by TCRdb to 2018 to 2020). In the study overall: The study looked at changes in the T cell repertoire across pregnancy in women with multiple sclerosis.

As for this clone: Its target antigen remains unknown. No base quality information exists; no much larger clone differs at one position.

The library relied on the immunoSEQ multiplex PCR assay. TCRdb mirrors the immuneACCESS table, restricted to in-frame sequences. Some clones are absent from its copies; in checked studies, under half trace to an unresolved V gene, and the reason for the others is unknown. Within this sample are about 67,000 clones, with about 88% of them counted one time only. Around 2.5% of the sample is taken by the ten largest. The source material was peripheral blood, sampled in the first trimester of pregnancy. The receptor was isolated from a female donor with multiple sclerosis, enrolled in a pregnancy study.

The DNA is as follows: TGTGCCAGCAGCTTCGGGGACAGGGTGGGCTATGGCTACACCTTC. Translated, it gives CASSFGDRVGYGYTF. The chain is made from TRBV5-5 and TRBJ1-2, with 9 junctional bases fitting TRBD1. The cysteine opens and the phenylalanine closes a CDR3 of 15 amino acids. Only the CDR3 portion is preserved as DNA: 45 bases, with reading frame beginning at the first base. V loses 2 bases at its end and J loses 4 bases; junction bases beyond the gene matches: 6. As encoded in the germline V gene (reference sequence), CDR1 is SGHKS while CDR2 is YYEKEE.